This T cell receptor beta chain was observed in a study of control samples from healthy donors and cancer patients. This CDR3 is built from 14 residues. The trim removed 5 bases at V and 5 bases at J, leaving 9 bases unmatched. Germline loops: CDR1 SGHDT, CDR2 YYEEEE. Produced via immunoSEQ multiplex PCR; TCRdb's table is partial and in-frame only. The data show about 80,000 clones, with 85% to 90% seen just once and 5.5% held by the top ten. The chain carries TRBV5-6 and TRBJ1-1, with TRBD1 matching over 7 bases. This receptor was identified in a man aged 50 to 59 in good health. Sequenced material: blood. The CDR3 loop reads CASSYDRAQTEAFF. CDR3 DNA: TGTGCCAGCAGTTACGACAGGGCCCAGACTGAAGCTTTCTTT.